A selection of T cell receptor beta chains follows, all from one sample in a study of human T cells and chemical hapten exposure. MiXCR, run by TCRdb on the RACE reads, gives a single entry per CDR3 protein. The table lists more than 85,000 distinct CDR3 sequences, 9% to 9.5% of them singletons. This specimen consisted of whole blood, obtained in connection with sensitization to the hapten diphenylcyclopropenone (DPC). These receptors all come from a woman aged 40 to 50 with alopecia areata. Some clones in this sample may be carry-over from other donors' samples. Each CDR3 is given with its conserved first and last residue. D genes are given only for firm matches. Where a row states a size, it is once, few, many or the class of an expanded clone; other rows omit it.

TRBJ2-7 TRBD2 . TRBV4-3 CASSQSRGGRPYEQYF TGCGCCAGCAGCCAATCCCGGGGGGGACGACCCTACGAGCAGTACTTC
TRBJ2-1 TRBD2 few TRBV27 CASNREGILDNEQFF TGTGCCAGCAATAGGGAGGGGATTCTCGACAATGAGCAGTTCTTC
TRBJ2-7 . few TRBV12-3/TRBV12-4 CASSTAHHPRGEQYF TGTGCCAGCAGTACTGCCCATCACCCGCGGGGCGAGCAGTACTTC
TRBJ2-1 . . TRBV7-6 CASSLDGTEYNEQFF TGTGCCAGCAGCTTAGATGGGACGGAGTACAATGAGCAGTTCTTC
TRBJ1-3 . . TRBV4-1 CASSQVGNTIYF TGCGCCAGCAGCCAAGTTGGAAACACCATATATTTT
TRBJ2-1 . few TRBV12-3/TRBV12-4 CASSLDRSYNEQFF TGTGCCAGCAGTTTAGATCGCTCCTACAATGAGCAGTTCTTC
TRBJ1-5 TRBD1 . TRBV6-2/TRBV6-3 CASRARQGLNQPQHF TGTGCCAGCAGAGCCAGACAGGGACTGAATCAGCCCCAGCATTTT
TRBJ1-1 TRBD1 many TRBV29-1 CSVEDLTGGGTEAFF TGCAGCGTTGAAGATCTAACAGGGGGGGGAACTGAAGCTTTCTTT
TRBJ2-5 TRBD2 many TRBV5-1 CASSPYPGGPKTQYF TGCGCCAGCAGCCCCTACCCGGGGGGGCCGAAGACCCAGTACTTC
TRBJ1-1 . many TRBV2 CASRDSMNTEAFF TGTGCCAGCAGGGACAGCATGAACACTGAAGCTTTCTTT
TRBJ1-6 TRBD1 many TRBV4-3 CASSQDGGQGRSPLHF TGCGCCAGCAGCCAAGATGGGGGACAGGGACGGTCACCCCTCCACTTT
TRBJ1-1 TRBD1 few TRBV5-6 CASSFRTGRTEAFF TGTGCCAGCAGCTTTAGGACAGGGCGGACTGAAGCTTTCTTT
TRBJ1-5 . . TRBV7-2 CASSSGLGEQPQHF TGTGCCAGCAGCTCAGGGCTCGGGGAACAGCCCCAGCATTTT
TRBJ2-3 . many TRBV29-1 CSVERGRGTDTQYF TGCAGCGTTGAAAGGGGACGAGGGACAGATACGCAGTATTTT
TRBJ2-3 . few TRBV25-1 CASSAQGSTDTQYF TGTGCCAGCAGTGCCCAGGGAAGCACAGATACGCAGTATTTT
TRBJ2-1 TRBD1 many TRBV6-6 CASSSRGDRGYNEQFF TGTGCCAGCAGCTCACGCGGGGACAGGGGGTACAATGAGCAGTTCTTC
TRBJ2-7 . many TRBV5-1 CASSLAGSSYEQYF TGCGCCAGCAGCTTGGCCGGGAGCTCCTACGAGCAGTACTTC
TRBJ1-2 . . TRBV7-2 CASSLKTVIYGYTF TGTGCCAGCAGCTTAAAGACAGTTATCTATGGCTACACCTTC
TRBJ2-7 . few TRBV5-1 CASSPAGETYEQYF TGCGCCAGCAGCCCGGCAGGAGAGACCTACGAGCAGTACTTC
TRBJ2-1 TRBD2 . TRBV5-1 CASSLSSGSYNEQFF TGCGCCAGCAGCTTGTCTAGCGGGAGCTACAATGAGCAGTTCTTC
TRBJ2-3 TRBD2 many TRBV30 CAWSPSSGGALYF TGTGCCTGGAGTCCTTCAAGCGGGGGGGCTCTGTATTTT
TRBJ2-7 . many TRBV6-7 CASSSGGPYEQYF TGTGCCAGCAGTTCCGGGGGGCCCTACGAGCAGTACTTC
TRBJ2-1 . many TRBV6-5 CASSRGSYNEQFF TGTGCCAGCAGCCGGGGATCCTACAATGAGCAGTTCTTC
TRBJ1-5 TRBD1 many TRBV6-4 CASSPDRLNQPQHF TGTGCCAGCAGCCCGGACAGGCTCAATCAGCCCCAGCATTTT
TRBJ2-5 . few TRBV3-1 CASSTRQTRQETQYF TGTGCCAGCAGCACCCGACAGACCCGCCAAGAGACCCAGTACTTC
TRBJ1-6 . many TRBV11-2 CASSLDRTLHF TGTGCCAGCAGCTTAGATCGCACCCTCCACTTT
TRBJ2-2 TRBD2 many TRBV4-2 CASSQVVERGNTGELFF TGTGCCAGCAGCCAAGTGGTCGAGCGGGGCAACACCGGGGAGCTGTTTTTT
TRBJ2-3 TRBD2 . TRBV30 CAWSPTSGGGTDTQYF TGTGCCTGGAGTCCGACTAGCGGGGGGGGCACAGATACGCAGTATTTT
TRBJ2-3 . few TRBV11-2 CASSHPGTDTQYF TGTGCCAGCAGCCACCCGGGCACAGATACGCAGTATTTT
TRBJ2-7 TRBD2 many TRBV20-1 CSARPGTSYEQYF TGCAGTGCTAGGCCCGGGACTAGCTACGAGCAGTACTTC
TRBJ2-1 TRBD2 . TRBV27 CASSAGGPYNEQFF TGTGCCTCCTCAGCGGGGGGTCCCTACAATGAGCAGTTCTTC
TRBJ2-3 TRBD2 . TRBV19 CASSIGLAASTDTQYF TGTGCCAGTAGTATCGGGCTAGCGGCTAGCACAGATACGCAGTATTTT
TRBJ2-7 . . TRBV23-1 CASSLHQGSYEQYF TGCGCCAGCAGCCTCCATCAGGGTTCCTACGAGCAGTACTTC
TRBJ1-6 TRBD1 . TRBV6-6 CASSYPPGQYNSPLHF TGTGCCAGCAGTTACCCTCCGGGACAGTATAATTCACCCCTCCACTTT
TRBJ2-7 . . TRBV6-6 CASSWRDEQYF TGTGCCAGCTCTTGGCGGGACGAGCAGTACTTC
TRBJ1-4 . few TRBV27 CASKQGGEKLFF TGTGCCAGCAAACAGGGAGGCGAAAAACTGTTTTTT
TRBJ1-2 . few TRBV6-2/TRBV6-3 CASSLRYGYTF TGTGCCAGCAGTCTCCGCTATGGCTACACCTTC
TRBJ2-3 TRBD1 . TRBV6-6 CASSGTGGGDTQYF TGTGCCAGCAGTGGGACAGGGGGCGGAGATACGCAGTATTTT
TRBJ1-3 TRBD1 . TRBV12-3/TRBV12-4 CASSPTTGRGNTIYF TGTGCCAGCAGTCCAACGACAGGGCGCGGAAACACCATATATTTT
TRBJ2-5 . many TRBV7-2 CASSFAGAQETQYF TGTGCCAGCAGCTTTGCGGGGGCCCAAGAGACCCAGTACTTC
TRBJ2-3 . . TRBV27 CASSLGDTDTQYF TGTGCCAGCAGTTTAGGCGATACAGATACGCAGTATTTT
TRBJ2-1 TRBD2 . TRBV29-1 CSVVPGLANEQFF TGCAGCGTCGTCCCGGGACTAGCCAATGAGCAGTTCTTC
TRBJ2-4 . few TRBV7-8 CASSLDGIAKNIQYF TGTGCCAGCAGCTTAGACGGGATAGCCAAAAACATTCAGTACTTC